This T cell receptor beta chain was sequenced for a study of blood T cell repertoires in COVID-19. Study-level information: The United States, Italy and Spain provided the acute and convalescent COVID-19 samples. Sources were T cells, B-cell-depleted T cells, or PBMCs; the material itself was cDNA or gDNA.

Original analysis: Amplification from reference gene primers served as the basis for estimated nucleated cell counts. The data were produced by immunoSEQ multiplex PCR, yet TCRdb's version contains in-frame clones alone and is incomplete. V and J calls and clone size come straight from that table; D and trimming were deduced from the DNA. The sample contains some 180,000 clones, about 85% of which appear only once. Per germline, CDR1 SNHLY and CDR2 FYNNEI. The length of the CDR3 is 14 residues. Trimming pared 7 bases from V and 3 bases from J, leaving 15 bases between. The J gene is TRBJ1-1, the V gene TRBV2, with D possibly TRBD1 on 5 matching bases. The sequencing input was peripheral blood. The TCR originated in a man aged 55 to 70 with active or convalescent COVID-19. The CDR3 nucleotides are TGTGCCAGCAACATGGGGGGGGGTGACACTGAAGCTTTCTTT. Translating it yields CASNMGGGDTEAFF.